The 16 T cell receptor beta chains reported below all come from one sample, sequenced in a study of post-analysis software for immune sequencing data. General study results and limits: Elevated frequency relative to controls characterized roughly 5 TRBV segments in patients, TRBV5-6, TRBV5-1 and TRBV20-1 among them.

cDNA libraries of TCR beta carried unique molecular identifiers. TCRdb re-called the PCR reads through MiXCR, storing one row per CDR3 protein. The sample yields over 700,000 distinct CDR3 sequences, around 27% seen once. Their cognate antigens are unknown. The sequenced material came from blood. Every receptor here comes from a girl between 5 and 17 years old with multiple sclerosis.

The genes are TRBV7-2 and TRBJ2-4, with 9 bases aligning to TRBD1. The J call is in doubt because the DNA end fits TRBJ2-7 better. Germline CDR1 reads SGHTA; CDR2 reads FQGNSA. There are 15 residues in the CDR3. CDR3 sequence (DNA): TGTGCCAGCAGCTCTCAGACAGGGGGGGGCGACGAGCAGTACTTC. Residues: CASSSQTGGGDEQYF.

This clonotype came up a few times. This chain links TRBV7-2 with TRBJ2-3; 8 bases map to TRBD2. CDR1 is SGHTA, CDR2 FQGNSA, per germline. The CDR3 sequence is 17 residues long. V shed 1 base, J shed 4 bases, and the junction held 10 bases outside the gene matches. The CDR3 spells CASSLVGQREIADTQYF. CDR3 nucleotide sequence: TGTGCCAGCAGCTTAGTGGGCCAGCGGGAGATCGCAGATACGCAGTATTTT. Variable domain in full (rest from reference TRBV7-2 and TRBJ2-3): GAGVSQSPSNKVTEKGKDVELRCDPISGHTALYWYRQSLGQGLEFLIYFQGNSAPDKSGLPSDRFSAERTGGSVSTLTIQRTQQEDSAVYLCASSLVGQREIADTQYFGPGTRLTVL.

This clonotype has more than one count but fewer than ten. This chain joins TRBV20-1 and TRBJ2-7; TRBD1 matches at 7 bases. Trimming removed 2 bases from V and 2 bases from J; junction bases left unmatched: 9. Germline V gene data show CDR1 as DFQATT and CDR2 as SNEGSKA (reference sequence). This CDR3 comprises 15 residues. CDR3 region: CSARSPRDSAYEQYF. The CDR3 DNA reads TGCAGTGCTAGATCCCCCCGGGACAGCGCCTACGAGCAGTACTTC.

This clonotype was observed a handful of times. The J gene is TRBJ1-4, the V gene TRBV5-5, with D possibly matching TRBD1 (6 bases). The CDR3 is made up of 14 amino acids. CDR1 is SGHKS, CDR2 YYEKEE, per germline (reference sequence). V was pared by 5 bases and J by 8 bases, with 16 bases between. CDR3 sequence reads: CASRTGTNGEKLFF. The CDR3 region has the DNA TGTGCCAGCAGGACCGGGACAAATGGGGAAAAACTGTTTTTT.

The chain links TRBV7-8 to TRBJ2-1; D is ambiguous. CDR1 SGHVS and CDR2 FQNEAQ come from the germline V gene. Trimming removed 4 bases from V and 7 bases from J, with 8 bases in between. The CDR3 covers 12 residues. The CDR3 protein is CASSWNWNEQFF. Here the CDR3 DNA reads TGTGCCAGCAGCTGGAACTGGAATGAGCAGTTCTTC.

J is TRBJ1-4 and V is TRBV2; 7 bases fit TRBD1. Germline assignment: CDR1 SNHLY and CDR2 FYNNEI. The CDR3 is made up of 17 amino acids. Trimming took 5 bases from V and 11 from J; bases not matched to a gene: 20. The CDR3 region has the DNA TGTGCCAGCAGTAATGGGACAGCTACTGTGTCGTTGAGGAAACTGTTTTTT. This codes for CASSNGTATVSLRKLFF.

J is TRBJ1-4 and V is TRBV5-1; TRBD1 matches at 11 bases. Germline assignment: CDR1 SGHRS and CDR2 YFSETQ. With 6 bases clipped from V and 7 bases from J, the junction kept 8 bases outside the gene matches. The CDR3 consists of 15 residues. The CDR3 DNA is TGCGCCAGCACATCTCAGGGACAGGGGGGTGAAAAACTGTTTTTT. This gives the protein CASTSQGQGGEKLFF. Full variable domain (missing parts from reference TRBV5-1 and TRBJ1-4): KAGVTQTPRYLIKTRGQQVTLSCSPISGHRSVSWYQQTPGQGLQFLFEYFSETQRNKGNFPGRFSGRQFSNSRSEMNVSTLELGDSALYLCASTSQGQGGEKLFFGSGTQLSVL.

Regarding this clonotype: This may be a read error: a much more frequent sequence differs by one nucleotide. The chain employs TRBV6-6 and TRBJ2-1; D is tentatively TRBD1 or TRBD2 (5 bases each). Germline V gives CDR1 MNHNY, CDR2 SVGAGI (reference sequence). Trimming stripped 2 bases from V and 6 bases from J, with 14 bases between. The CDR3 is 15 amino acids. The CDR3 region has the DNA TGTGCCAGCAGTTACGAGGGATCTGGGGGCAATGAGCAGTTCTTC. The encoded protein is CASSYEGSGGNEQFF.

The chain is built from TRBV12-5 and TRBJ2-6; D unresolved. Trimming removed 3 bases from V and 0 bases from J, with 15 bases in between. This CDR3 region has 18 residues. Germline lookup yields CDR1 LGHNT and CDR2 FRNRAP. The CDR3 nucleotides read TGTGCTAGTGGTTTATTGACGGATGATAACTCTGGGGCCAACGTCCTGACTTTC. It translates to CASGLLTDDNSGANVLTF.

This clonotype occurred a few times. The chain uses TRBV10-3 and TRBJ1-5; no clear D. The germline CDR1 and CDR2 sequences are ENHRY and SYGVKD. There are 17 residues in the CDR3. V lost 0 bases to trimming and J lost 0 bases, with 12 bases between them. The CDR3 reads CAISESRSHRSNQPQHF. The CDR3 DNA reads TGTGCCATCAGTGAGTCTAGAAGTCACCGTAGCAATCAGCCCCAGCATTTT.

The chain links TRBV18 to TRBJ2-6; possibly TRBD2 for D (6 bases). The CDR3 spans 16 residues. Germline CDR1 KGHSH, CDR2 LQKENI. V dropped 2 bases and J dropped 0 bases, with 8 bases sitting between them. In DNA, the CDR3 is TGTGCCAGCTCACCAGTGGGAGGCTCTGGGGCCAACGTCCTGACTTTC. Amino acid sequence: CASSPVGGSGANVLTF.

This clonotype has just a few counts. The chain links TRBV27 to TRBJ2-7, with 7 bases aligning to TRBD2. J lost 6 bases, V lost 5 bases, and 13 bases had no gene match. Germline lookup yields CDR1 MNHEY and CDR2 SMNVEV (reference sequence). The CDR3 sequence is 15 residues long. This CDR3 is CASSTRDYGPPEQYF. The CDR3 DNA sequence: TGTGCCAGCAGTACCCGGGACTACGGTCCTCCCGAGCAGTACTTC.

The CDR3 bases are TGTGCCAGCAGTTCCATTCAGGGGGCCATTCAGCCCCAGCATTTT. Amino acid sequence: CASSSIQGAIQPQHF. V gene TRBV27 combines with J gene TRBJ1-5, with 8 nucleotides matching TRBD1. The germline V gene has CDR1 MNHEY and CDR2 SMNVEV (reference sequence). V lost 4 bases and J lost 6; bases outside the gene matches: 8. This CDR3 spans 15 amino acids.

This chain joins TRBV7-2 and TRBJ2-3, with D perhaps being TRBD1 or TRBD2 (6 bases each). The CDR3 totals 17 residues. The ends were cut back, 3 bases at V and 3 bases at J, with 19 bases in the middle. Germline CDR1 SGHTA, CDR2 FQGNSA. CDR3 nucleotides: TGTGCCAGCAGCTTTATCTGGGGGCGGGACGCTACAGATACGCAGTATTTT. Protein product: CASSFIWGRDATDTQYF.

The sample holds a few counts of this clonotype. The chain recombines TRBV20-1 with TRBJ2-1; D uncertain. Germline V lookup: CDR1 DFQATT, CDR2 SNEGSKA (reference sequence). V was pared by 6 bases and J by 5 bases, with 14 bases between. This CDR3 is built from 13 residues. CDR3 region: CSAPQLRNNEQFF. CDR3 nucleotides: TGCAGTGCCCCCCAGCTGCGTAACAATGAGCAGTTCTTC.

This clonotype came up a few times. The gene calls are TRBV6-1 and TRBJ2-7, with 10 bases matching TRBD2. Trimming at V came to 6 bases and at J to 5 bases, leaving 16 bases not matched to a gene. CDR1 is MNHNS, CDR2 SASEGT, per germline. The CDR3 sequence is 17 residues long. The CDR3 DNA reads TGTGCCAGCAGCCAGACTAGCGGGCCATTTTCGGTCGACGAGCAGTACTTC. Its translation is CASSQTSGPFSVDEQYF.